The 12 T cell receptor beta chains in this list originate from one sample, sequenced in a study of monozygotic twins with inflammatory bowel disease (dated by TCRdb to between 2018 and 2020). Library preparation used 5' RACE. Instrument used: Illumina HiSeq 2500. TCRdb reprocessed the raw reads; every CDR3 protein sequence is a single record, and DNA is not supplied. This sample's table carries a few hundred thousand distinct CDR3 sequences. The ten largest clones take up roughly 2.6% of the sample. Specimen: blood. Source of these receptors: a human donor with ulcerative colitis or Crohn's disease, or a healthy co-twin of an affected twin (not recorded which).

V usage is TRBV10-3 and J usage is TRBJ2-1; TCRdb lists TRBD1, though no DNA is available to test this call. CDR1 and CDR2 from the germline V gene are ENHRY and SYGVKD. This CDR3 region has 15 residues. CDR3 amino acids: CAIGRSTISYNEQFF.

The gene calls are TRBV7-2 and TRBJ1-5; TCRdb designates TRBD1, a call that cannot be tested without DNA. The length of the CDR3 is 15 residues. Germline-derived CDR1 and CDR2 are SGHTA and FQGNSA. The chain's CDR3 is CASSLGQNFNQPQHF.

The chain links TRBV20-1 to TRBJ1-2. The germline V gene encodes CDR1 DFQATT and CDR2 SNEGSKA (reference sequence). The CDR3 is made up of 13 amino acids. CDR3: CSAGGVPNYGYTF.

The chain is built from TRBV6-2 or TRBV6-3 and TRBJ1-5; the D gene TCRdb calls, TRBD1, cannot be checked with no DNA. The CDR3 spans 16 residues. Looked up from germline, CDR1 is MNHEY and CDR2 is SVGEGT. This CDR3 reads CASSRQGMTVSQPQHF.

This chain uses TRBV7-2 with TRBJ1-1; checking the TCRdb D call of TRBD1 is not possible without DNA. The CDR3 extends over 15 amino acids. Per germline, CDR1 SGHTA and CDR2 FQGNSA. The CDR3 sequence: CASSALYSGGTEAFF.

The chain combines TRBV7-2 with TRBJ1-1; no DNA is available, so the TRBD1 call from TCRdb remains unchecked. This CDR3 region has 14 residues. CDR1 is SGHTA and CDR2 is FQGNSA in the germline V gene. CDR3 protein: CASSGGGLDTEAFF.

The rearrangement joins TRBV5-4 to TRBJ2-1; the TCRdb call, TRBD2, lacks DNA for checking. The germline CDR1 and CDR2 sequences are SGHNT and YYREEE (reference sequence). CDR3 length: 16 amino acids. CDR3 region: CASSSRLAGRFDEQFF.

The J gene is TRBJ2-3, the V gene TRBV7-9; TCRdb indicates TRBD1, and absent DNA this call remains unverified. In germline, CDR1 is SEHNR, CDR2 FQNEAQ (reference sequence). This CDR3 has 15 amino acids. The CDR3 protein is CASSHGQGSTDTQYF.

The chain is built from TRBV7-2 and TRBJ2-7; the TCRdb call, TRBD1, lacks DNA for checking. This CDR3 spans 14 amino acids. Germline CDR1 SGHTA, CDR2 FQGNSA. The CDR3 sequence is CASITGMSSSEQYF.

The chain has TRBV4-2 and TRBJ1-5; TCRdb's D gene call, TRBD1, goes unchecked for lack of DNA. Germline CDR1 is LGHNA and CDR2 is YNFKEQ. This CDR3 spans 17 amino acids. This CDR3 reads CASSQETGGYLDQPQHF.

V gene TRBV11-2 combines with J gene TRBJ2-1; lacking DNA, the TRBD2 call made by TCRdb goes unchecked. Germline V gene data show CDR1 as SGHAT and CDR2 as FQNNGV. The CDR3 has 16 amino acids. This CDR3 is CASSLLAWEGYNEQFF.

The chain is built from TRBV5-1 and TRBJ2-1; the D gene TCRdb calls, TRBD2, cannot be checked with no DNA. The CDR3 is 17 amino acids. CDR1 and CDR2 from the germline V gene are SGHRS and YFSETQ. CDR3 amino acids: CASSPQWTSGGADEQFF.